One sample yielded the 10 T cell receptor beta chains listed below, sequenced in a study of cytomegalovirus exposure and HLA in healthy donors. Use of 60 Vbeta and 13 Jbeta primers characterized the PCR. Repertoires were generated with immunoSEQ multiplex PCR, while TCRdb's copy carries only in-frame clones and drops some. The sample records approximately 120,000 clones, about 81% being singletons. Sequencing was done on a sample of PBMCs. The source of these receptors is a woman aged 30 to 39 in good health and CMV-seronegative.

This chain connects TRBV11-3 to TRBJ2-1, with 13 bases lining up with TRBD2. J was trimmed by 9 bases and V by 4 bases; bases with no gene match: 9. Germline-derived CDR1 and CDR2 are SGHNT and YENEEA. The CDR3 spans 16 residues. DNA for the CDR3: TGTGCCAGCAGCTCGCGGACTAGCGGGAGTTGGGGTGAGCAGTTCTTC. It yields the protein CASSSRTSGSWGEQFF.

The chain links TRBV19 to TRBJ1-4, with a possible D match to TRBD1 (5 bases). CDR3 length: 15 amino acids. Germline CDR1 LNHDA, CDR2 SQIVND (reference sequence). V lost 3 bases and J 6 bases, leaving 14 bases between the germline ends. The CDR3 reads CASSMGRGRDEKLFF. Written as DNA, the CDR3 is TGTGCCAGTAGTATGGGGCGGGGTCGGGATGAAAAACTGTTTTTT.

This clone has just a few counts. This chain links TRBV29-1 with TRBJ1-2; a possible D gene is TRBD1 (5 bases). Looked up from germline, CDR1 is SQVTM and CDR2 is ANQGSEA. V was shortened by 6 bases and J by 7 bases, with 15 bases between the two germline ends. The CDR3 has 12 amino acids. The CDR3 spells CSVGRGGRGYTF. As DNA, the CDR3 is TGCAGCGTCGGGAGGGGAGGGCGTGGCTACACCTTC.

There are a few counts of this clone. The V and J genes are TRBV4-2 and TRBJ2-1, with D unclear. The CDR3 extends over 15 amino acids. CDR1 LGHNA and CDR2 YNFKEQ come from the germline V gene. Trimming shortened V by 0 bases and J by 1 base, and 7 bases separated the two germline ends. The CDR3 DNA follows: TGTGCCAGCAGCCAAGAATCCCAATCCTACAATGAGCAGTTCTTC. Its protein is CASSQESQSYNEQFF.

The chain is built from TRBV18 and TRBJ2-7, with 11 positions matching TRBD1. Germline lookup yields CDR1 KGHSH and CDR2 LQKENI. The CDR3 sequence is 15 residues long. V dropped 6 bases and J dropped 5; count of bases not matched to a gene: 9. CDR3 coding DNA: TGTGCCAGCTCGCTCACCGGGACAGGGGGGAACGAGCAGTACTTC. It codes for CASSLTGTGGNEQYF.

V usage is TRBV27 and J usage is TRBJ1-2, with 11 positions matching TRBD1. The J segment lost 7 bases and the V segment lost 6 bases, leaving 16 bases of the junction unmatched. This CDR3 region has 17 residues. Per the germline V gene, CDR1 is MNHEY and CDR2 is SMNVEV (reference sequence). This chain's CDR3 is CASSPRTGGHGEGGYTF. CDR3 sequence (DNA): TGTGCCAGCAGCCCACGGACAGGGGGCCACGGTGAGGGTGGCTACACCTTC.

This chain connects TRBV4-2 to TRBJ1-1; D is ambiguous. Germline values: CDR1 LGHNA, CDR2 YNFKEQ. The germline V and J ends were trimmed by 1 base and 0 bases, with 6 bases remaining between them. The CDR3 length is 14 residues. CDR3 amino acids: CASSQAQLNTEAFF. The CDR3 DNA follows: TGTGCCAGCAGCCAAGCACAGCTGAACACTGAAGCTTTCTTT.

The chain has TRBV7-9 and TRBJ2-3, with D unclear. Germline CDR1 reads SEHNR; CDR2 reads FQNEAQ (reference sequence). The V gene lost 5 bases and the J gene lost 6 bases, with 18 bases spanning the gap. The CDR3 is 15 amino acids. The chain's CDR3 is CASSPAIVPTDTQYF. CDR3 coding DNA: TGTGCCAGCAGCCCCGCTATAGTTCCCACGGATACGCAGTATTTT.

The gene calls are TRBV19 and TRBJ2-1; TRBD2 matches at 12 bases. Germline assignment: CDR1 LNHDA and CDR2 SQIVND (reference sequence). This CDR3 region has 16 residues. J gave up 11 bases and V 4 bases, and 12 bases lay outside the gene matches. The CDR3 DNA reads TGTGCCAGTAGTACCGTTACTAGCGGGAGGCCATTTAAGCAGTTCTTC. It codes for CASSTVTSGRPFKQFF.

The V call is TRBV7-2, the J call TRBJ1-1, with D possibly TRBD1 on 5 matching bases. Germline V gene data show CDR1 as SGHTA and CDR2 as FQGNSA. Trimming shortened V by 5 bases and J by 2 bases, and 9 bases separated the two germline ends. This CDR3 has 13 residues. CDR3 loop: CASSLQVNTEAFF. For the CDR3, the DNA is TGTGCCAGCAGCCTACAGGTAAACACTGAAGCTTTCTTT.